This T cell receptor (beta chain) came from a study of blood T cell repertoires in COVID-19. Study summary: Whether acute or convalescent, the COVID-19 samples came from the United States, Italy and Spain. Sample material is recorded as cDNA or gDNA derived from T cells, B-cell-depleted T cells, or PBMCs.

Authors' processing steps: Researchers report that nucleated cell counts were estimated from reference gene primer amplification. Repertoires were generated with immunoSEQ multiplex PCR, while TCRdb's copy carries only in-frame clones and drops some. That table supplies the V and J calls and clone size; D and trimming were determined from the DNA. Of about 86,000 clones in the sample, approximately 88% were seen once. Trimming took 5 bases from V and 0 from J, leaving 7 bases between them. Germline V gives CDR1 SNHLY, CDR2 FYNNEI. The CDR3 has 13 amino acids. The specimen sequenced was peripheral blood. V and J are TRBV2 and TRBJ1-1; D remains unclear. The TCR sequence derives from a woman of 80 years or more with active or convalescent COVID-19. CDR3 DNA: TGTGCCAGCAGTAGAAACATGAACACTGAAGCTTTCTTT. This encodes CASSRNMNTEAFF.